This T cell receptor beta chain stems from a study of blood T cell repertoires in COVID-19. Study-wide background: Samples came from the United States, Italy and Spain, spanning acute and convalescent COVID-19. PBMCs, B-cell-depleted T cells, or T cells were the source of the cDNA or gDNA that made up the material.

Study processing details: Amplifying reference gene primers gave estimates of nucleated cell counts. Sequencing was performed with immunoSEQ multiplex PCR; in TCRdb, only in-frame clones are kept and a portion is missing. The D gene and trimming were derived from the DNA, and the V and J assignments and clone size from that table. In the table there are approximately 130,000 clones, over 75% of which are singletons. From germline, CDR1 is MNHEY and CDR2 SMNVEV (reference sequence). V shed 3 bases and J shed 5 bases, with 13 bases lying between them. CDR3 size: 14 residues. This clone was recorded a few times.

Sequenced: peripheral blood. The source is a man between 40 and 49 years old with active or convalescent COVID-19. The J gene is TRBJ1-2, the V gene TRBV27; D is possibly TRBD1 (6 bases). The CDR3 DNA reads TGTGCCAGCAGTTTCCGAGGGGGAGGGTATGGCTACACCTTC. Translating it yields CASSFRGGGYGYTF.